The 29 T cell receptor beta chains below were found in one sample sequenced in a study of cytomegalovirus exposure and HLA in healthy donors. Assay: immunoSEQ multiplex PCR; the TCRdb copy retains only in-frame clones and omits some. This sample carries over 100,000 clones, about nine tenths of them seen once, and the ten largest clones take roughly 2.1%. The sequencing sample was made of PBMCs. Receptors were obtained from a woman younger than 30 in good health and CMV-seronegative.

Of note for this clone: Germline is not matched at one junction end, which may reflect a read error. The V and J genes are TRBV9 and TRBJ2-1; perhaps TRBD2 as D (6 bases). The germline V gene encodes CDR1 SGDLS and CDR2 YYNGEE. The CDR3 covers 12 residues. CDR3 coding DNA: TGTGCCAGCAGCGCGGATGAGGGCCGCGGGATCTTC. Translated, it gives CASSADEGRGIF.

V is TRBV9 and J is TRBJ2-3; D is uncertain. Germline V gives CDR1 SGDLS, CDR2 YYNGEE. This CDR3 is built from 14 residues. V dropped 7 bases and J dropped 0 bases, with 12 bases sitting between them. The CDR3, as DNA: TGTGCCAGCCCAGCGTTTGGGAGCACAGATACGCAGTATTTT. It yields the protein CASPAFGSTDTQYF. Drawing the rest from reference TRBV9 and TRBJ2-3, the complete variable domain is DSGVTQTPKHLITATGQRVTLRCSPRSGDLSVYWYQQSLDQGLQFLIQYYNGEERAKGNILERFSAQQFPDLHSELNLSSLELGDSALYFCASPAFGSTDTQYFGPGTRLTVL.

The V gene is TRBV7-3, the J gene TRBJ2-3; D is perhaps TRBD2 (6 bases). Trimming left V 5 bases short and J 5 bases short, with 17 bases between. The CDR3 has 15 residues. Germline lookup yields CDR1 SGHTA and CDR2 FQGTGA. CDR3 protein: CASSRGLPFGDTQYF. The CDR3 DNA reads TGTGCCAGCAGCCGTGGACTACCATTCGGAGATACGCAGTATTTT.

The chain employs TRBV7-9 and TRBJ1-5; 8 bases are a match to TRBD1. Losses at the gene ends were 5 bases for V and 0 bases for J; bases not matched to a gene: 3. Per the germline V gene, CDR1 is SEHNR and CDR2 is FQNEAQ (reference sequence). The CDR3 contains 15 residues. DNA of the CDR3: TGTGCCAGCAGCCCGGGGACAGGTAGCAATCAGCCCCAGCATTTT. This codes for CASSPGTGSNQPQHF.

This chain links TRBV28 with TRBJ2-3; 9 bases align to TRBD1. The CDR3 runs 16 residues. Germline loops: CDR1 MDHEN, CDR2 SYDVKM. V lost 7 bases and J lost 3; bases outside the gene matches: 11. CDR3 bases: TGTGCCAGCACCTACTCGACAGGGGGTGGGACAGATACGCAGTATTTT. This sequence encodes CASTYSTGGGTDTQYF.

This sequence joins TRBV19 and TRBJ1-2; TRBD1 matches 7 bases. Germline V gives CDR1 LNHDA, CDR2 SQIVND (reference sequence). The CDR3 contains 14 residues. J was trimmed by 6 bases and V by 0 bases; bases with no gene match: 4. The CDR3 loop reads CASSIELQGHGYTF. The CDR3 nucleotides are TGTGCCAGTAGTATAGAGCTACAGGGGCATGGCTACACCTTC.

The chain has TRBV5-4 and TRBJ2-7; D ambiguous. Between the trimmed V and J ends, which lost 2 bases and 0 bases, there was a span of 9 bases. The CDR3 extends over 14 amino acids. The V gene's germline CDR1 is SGHNT and CDR2 YYREEE (reference sequence). This CDR3 is CASSLDTDSYEQYF. The CDR3 region has the DNA TGTGCCAGCAGCTTAGACACCGACTCCTACGAGCAGTACTTC.

The chain couples TRBV28 to TRBJ1-3, with D uncertain. The CDR3 spans 14 residues. In germline, CDR1 is MDHEN, CDR2 SYDVKM. V lost 8 bases to trimming and J lost 0 bases, with 11 bases between them. The CDR3 DNA reads TGTGCCAGCCTCCATGGGCCCTCTGGAAACACCATATATTTT. It yields the protein CASLHGPSGNTIYF.

V and J are TRBV28 and TRBJ2-7; D uncertain. Germline loops: CDR1 MDHEN, CDR2 SYDVKM. The CDR3 runs to 14 residues. Trimming removed 2 bases at V and 0 bases at J, with 8 bases between. The CDR3 sequence is CASSLHSFSYEQYF. The CDR3 coding sequence is TGTGCCAGCAGTTTACACTCCTTCTCCTACGAGCAGTACTTC.

The rearrangement joins TRBV27 to TRBJ2-7, with a weak D call TRBD2 (5 bases). This CDR3 is 16 amino acids long. Per the germline V gene, CDR1 is MNHEY and CDR2 is SMNVEV (reference sequence). Trimming cost V 3 bases and J 3 bases, with 18 bases left between them. The CDR3 spells CASSFGPSSLGYEQYF. CDR3 DNA: TGTGCCAGCAGTTTTGGGCCTAGCAGTCTCGGCTACGAGCAGTACTTC.

In this sample, this clone turned up a few times. The rearrangement uses TRBV11-2 and TRBJ2-1, with 8 bases identical to TRBD2. Per germline, CDR1 SGHAT and CDR2 FQNNGV. CDR3 length: 13 residues. Germline trimming cut 3 bases from V and 13 bases from J; bases unmatched to any gene: 8. The CDR3 protein is CASSFGTSRSQFF. CDR3 DNA: TGTGCCAGCAGCTTCGGGACTAGTCGCTCACAGTTCTTC.

The genes are TRBV4-3 and TRBJ1-2, with D uncertain. Trimming cost V 3 bases and J 4 bases, with 18 bases left between them. This CDR3 spans 16 amino acids. Germline V CDR1 and CDR2: LGHNA, YSLEER. The CDR3 here is CASSQALSRFTYGYTF. The CDR3, as DNA: TGCGCCAGCAGCCAGGCCCTTTCGAGGTTCACCTATGGCTACACCTTC.

V and J are TRBV28 and TRBJ2-2, with D maybe TRBD2 (6 bases). The germline V gene has CDR1 MDHEN and CDR2 SYDVKM. The V gene lost 4 bases and the J gene lost 1 base, with 16 bases spanning the gap. This CDR3 has 17 residues. CDR3 loop: CASSSPSRRGNTGELFF. DNA for the CDR3: TGTGCCAGCAGTTCACCGAGCCGGCGGGGGAACACCGGGGAGCTGTTTTTT.

The gene calls are TRBV28 and TRBJ1-1, with D unresolved. The V and J ends lost 2 bases and 10 bases respectively, with 14 bases between them. CDR1 MDHEN and CDR2 SYDVKM come from the germline V gene. CDR3 length: 13 amino acids. Here the CDR3 reads CASSLQDRGRAFF. The DNA for the CDR3 is TGTGCCAGCAGTTTACAAGACCGTGGGAGAGCTTTCTTT.

The chain combines TRBV4-2 with TRBJ2-4, with 9 bases lining up with TRBD1. The CDR3 is 19 amino acids. Germline-derived CDR1 and CDR2 are LGHNA and YNFKEQ. The V segment lost 0 bases and the J segment 10 bases; nucleotides outside the gene matches: 19. Written as DNA, the CDR3 is TGTGCCAGCAGCCAAGATTTAAAAGCGGAACCCACAGGACAGGGGATTCAGTACTTC. Its translation: CASSQDLKAEPTGQGIQYF.

This clone was recorded only once. This chain uses TRBV7-8 with TRBJ2-1; 8 bases are shared with TRBD2. V shed 1 base and J 6 bases; nucleotides not matched to a gene: 11. The CDR3 runs 17 residues. From germline, CDR1 is SGHVS and CDR2 FQNEAQ. The CDR3 DNA is TGTGCCAGCAGCTTAGTCTCGAGACGGGGGGGTTCCAATGAGCAGTTCTTC. As protein: CASSLVSRRGGSNEQFF.

The rearrangement links TRBV7-6 to TRBJ2-1, with 7 bases identical to TRBD2. Germline CDR1 and CDR2: SGHVS and FNYEAQ. The CDR3 has 15 residues. The ends lost 7 bases at V and 6 bases at J; junction bases unmatched: 12. The CDR3 sequence: CASTVGTITFNEQFF. In DNA, the CDR3 is TGTGCCAGCACCGTGGGGACTATTACATTCAATGAGCAGTTCTTC.

This clone is a singleton in its sample. This chain uses TRBV7-6 with TRBJ1-1; TRBD1 matches at 7 bases. Trimming cost V 3 bases and J 0 bases; bases outside gene matches: 7. The CDR3 has 16 residues. The germline V gene has CDR1 SGHVS and CDR2 FNYEAQ. Here the CDR3 DNA reads TGTGCCAGCAGCTTGGACTCCGGGACAGTGAACACTGAAGCTTTCTTT. Its translation is CASSLDSGTVNTEAFF.

This chain uses TRBV5-6 with TRBJ2-7; 8 positions match TRBD1. CDR1 is SGHDT, CDR2 YYEEEE, per germline. V shed 3 bases, J shed 3 bases, and the junction held 5 bases outside the gene matches. This CDR3 has 14 residues. CDR3 in DNA: TGTGCCAGCAGCTCTACCGGGACAGGCTACGAGCAGTACTTC. It encodes CASSSTGTGYEQYF.

This clone was recorded only once. This sequence joins TRBV7-9 and TRBJ2-3; 8 bases align to TRBD1. The CDR3 is 11 amino acids. The germline V gene has CDR1 SEHNR and CDR2 FQNEAQ (reference sequence). The ends lost 5 bases at V and 13 bases at J; junction bases unmatched: 5. The CDR3 is CASSATGEKYF. The CDR3 DNA sequence: TGTGCCAGCAGCGCGACAGGGGAGAAGTATTTT.

The chain links TRBV6-5 to TRBJ2-7; 8 positions match TRBD2. The V segment lost 5 bases and the J segment 3 bases; nucleotides outside the gene matches: 6. CDR1 and CDR2 (germline): MNHEY, SVGAGI. There are 14 residues in the CDR3. CDR3 nucleotides: TGTGCCAGCAGTCCCGGGACTAGATTCTACGAGCAGTACTTC. Translated: CASSPGTRFYEQYF.

V gene TRBV9 combines with J gene TRBJ1-1; 8 bases are a match to TRBD1. CDR3 size: 14 residues. Germline assignment: CDR1 SGDLS and CDR2 YYNGEE. Unmatched junction bases numbered 9, after V lost 0 bases and J lost 11 bases. CDR3 bases: TGTGCCAGCAGCGTAGAGACAGGGGCCCGAGAGGCTTTCTTT. This codes for CASSVETGAREAFF.

The genes are TRBV5-1 and TRBJ1-4; perhaps TRBD1 as D (6 bases). Looked up from germline, CDR1 is SGHRS and CDR2 is YFSETQ. With 4 bases removed from V and 16 bases from J, the gap between germline ends came to 26 bases. The CDR3 runs to 15 residues. The CDR3 DNA is TGCGCCAGCAGCGACCAGAGACAAGGGGGTGAAAAATGGTTTTTT. It yields the protein CASSDQRQGGEKWFF.

V and J are TRBV5-1 and TRBJ1-4; tentatively, D is TRBD1 (5 bases). CDR3 length: 15 amino acids. Germline values: CDR1 SGHRS, CDR2 YFSETQ. V lost 2 bases and J 8 bases, leaving 16 bases between the germline ends. The DNA of the CDR3 is TGCGCCAGCAGCTTCACCCAGGGCACCGGGGAAAAACTGTTTTTT. Translation: CASSFTQGTGEKLFF.

This clone occurred a few times. V gene TRBV5-8 combines with J gene TRBJ2-7; TRBD2 agrees at 8 bases. Looked up from germline, CDR1 is SGHTS and CDR2 is YDEGEE. This CDR3 spans 13 amino acids. V lost 0 bases and J lost 7; bases outside the gene matches: 3. This CDR3 is CASSLGLAREQYF. Written as DNA, the CDR3 is TGTGCCAGCAGCTTGGGACTAGCGCGGGAGCAGTACTTC.

The chain couples TRBV15 to TRBJ2-1; TRBD2 matches 9 bases. This CDR3 is 14 amino acids long. Germline CDR1 LNHNV, CDR2 YYDKDF (reference sequence). Trimming removed 5 bases from V and 8 bases from J; junction bases left unmatched: 7. The CDR3 DNA reads TGTGCCACCAGCCCAGCGGGAGGAATCGATGAGCAGTTCTTC. Amino acids: CATSPAGGIDEQFF.

In DNA, the CDR3 is TGTGCCAGCAACCCAATGGGAGAGTACACCGGGGAGCTGTTTTTT. Protein product: CASNPMGEYTGELFF. This chain connects TRBV5-8 to TRBJ2-2; maybe TRBD2 (5 bases). The CDR3 is 15 residues long. V was clipped by 6 bases and J by 3 bases, with 15 bases between them. Germline lookup yields CDR1 SGHTS and CDR2 YDEGEE.

The chain links TRBV5-4 to TRBJ2-2, with 7 nucleotides matching TRBD2. From germline, CDR1 is SGHNT and CDR2 YYREEE (reference sequence). The trim removed 0 bases at V and 1 base at J, leaving 0 bases unmatched. The CDR3 consists of 15 residues. The CDR3 coding sequence is TGTGCCAGCAGCTTGGGCGGGAGGAACACCGGGGAGCTGTTTTTT. It encodes CASSLGGRNTGELFF. The full variable domain, rest sourced from reference TRBV5-4 and TRBJ2-2, is ETGVTQSPTHLIKTRGQQVTLRCSSQSGHNTVSWYQQALGQGPQFIFQYYREEENGRGNFPPRFSGLQFPNYSSELNVNALELDDSALYLCASSLGGRNTGELFFGEGSRLTVL.

The J gene is TRBJ2-7, the V gene TRBV5-5; 9 bases are shared with TRBD1. The J segment lost 3 bases and the V segment lost 4 bases, leaving 5 bases of the junction unmatched. Germline lookup yields CDR1 SGHKS and CDR2 YYEKEE (reference sequence). CDR3 size: 14 residues. The CDR3 nucleotides read TGTGCCAGCAGCCGACCGGGACAGGGCTACGAGCAGTACTTC. Its protein product is CASSRPGQGYEQYF.